Presented here are 10 T cell receptor beta chains from one specimen sequenced in a study of shared clonotypes between healthy human individuals. The protocol was immunoSEQ multiplex PCR, while the TCRdb copy is restricted to in-frame clones and leaves out a portion. Of approximately 2,000,000 clones listed, 80% to 95% are singletons. Sequencing used naive CD4+ T cells from PBMCs. Subset meaning: CD45RA+ positively selected. These receptors were taken from a man aged 18 to 30 in good health. Some clones in this sample may be carry-over from other donors' samples.

The chain combines TRBV27 with TRBJ2-7, with D perhaps TRBD2 (5 bases). Looked up from germline, CDR1 is MNHEY and CDR2 is SMNVEV (reference sequence). The CDR3 runs 15 residues. V lost 2 bases, J lost 1 base, and 12 bases lay in between. The CDR3 is CASSLRGITSYEQYF. CDR3 nucleotides: TGTGCCAGCAGTTTACGGGGTATCACTTCCTACGAGCAGTACTTC.

V usage is TRBV28 and J usage is TRBJ1-6; the D is unclear. The CDR3 is 15 amino acids. The germline V gene encodes CDR1 MDHEN and CDR2 SYDVKM. V lost 2 bases and J lost 9, with 14 bases in between. The DNA for the CDR3 is TGTGCCAGCAGTTTACCCGGTGCTCTAGCTTCACCCCTCCACTTT. This encodes CASSLPGALASPLHF.

The chain has TRBV5-1 and TRBJ1-1, with D uncertain. Looked up from germline, CDR1 is SGHRS and CDR2 is YFSETQ. Trimming pared 4 bases from V and 6 bases from J, leaving 10 bases between. The CDR3 spans 12 residues. The CDR3 reads CASSREGAEAFF. CDR3 nucleotides: TGCGCCAGCAGCCGGGAGGGAGCTGAAGCTTTCTTT.

DNA for the CDR3: TGTGCCAGCAGCCCAAGCCCGGGACTAGTTGTTGAGCAGTTCTTC. It translates to CASSPSPGLVVEQFF. The chain uses TRBV11-3 and TRBJ2-1; TRBD2 agrees at 8 bases. The CDR3 has 15 residues. Germline CDR1 reads SGHNT; CDR2 reads YENEEA. V was clipped by 5 bases and J by 9 bases; unmatched bases: 12. Together with reference TRBV11-3 and TRBJ2-1, the CDR3 gives the full variable domain: EAGVVQSPRYKIIEKKQPVAFWCNPISGHNTLYWYLQNLGQGPELLIRYENEEAVDDSQLPKDRFSAERLKGVDSTLKIQPAELGDSAVYLCASSPSPGLVVEQFFGPGTRLTVL.

A single count supports this clone. The chain uses TRBV12-5 and TRBJ1-2, with TRBD1 as a possible D gene (6 bases). CDR1 LGHNT and CDR2 FRNRAP come from the germline V gene. The V end lost 7 bases, the J end lost 3 bases, and 18 bases lay between the germline ends. CDR3 size: 15 residues. The CDR3 DNA sequence: TGTGCTAGTGCCCCCGGGGGGGGGCGCGACTATGGCTACACCTTC. Protein product: CASAPGGGRDYGYTF.

This chain joins TRBV9 and TRBJ2-1; no clear D. CDR1 SGDLS and CDR2 YYNGEE come from the germline V gene. This CDR3 region has 14 residues. V lost 1 base, J lost 3 bases, and 8 bases lay in between. For the CDR3, the DNA is TGTGCCAGCAGCGTACAGTACTTCTACAATGAGCAGTTCTTC. This sequence encodes CASSVQYFYNEQFF.

This chain connects TRBV27 to TRBJ2-7; TRBD2 matches 10 bases. V lost 3 bases to trimming and J lost 0 bases; unmatched junction nucleotides: 8. Germline loops: CDR1 MNHEY, CDR2 SMNVEV (reference sequence). The CDR3 runs to 17 residues. CDR3 sequence: CASSFRSSGSSSYEQYF. The DNA for the CDR3 is TGTGCCAGCAGTTTCAGGTCTAGCGGGAGCAGCTCCTACGAGCAGTACTTC.

The V gene is TRBV11-3, the J gene TRBJ1-1; 8 bases align to TRBD1. V shed 6 bases and J 8 bases; nucleotides not matched to a gene: 8. Looked up from germline, CDR1 is SGHNT and CDR2 is YENEEA. This CDR3 is built from 13 residues. The CDR3: CASSQQGAREAFF. Written as DNA, the CDR3 is TGTGCCAGCAGTCAGCAGGGGGCGAGGGAAGCTTTCTTT.

The chain links TRBV6-5 to TRBJ1-1, with D perhaps TRBD1 (5 bases). This CDR3 comprises 15 residues. The V gene's germline CDR1 is MNHEY and CDR2 SVGAGI. V was cut by 6 bases and J by 0 bases, with 14 bases left in between. This chain's CDR3 is CASSPLTVMNTEAFF. CDR3 coding DNA: TGTGCCAGCAGCCCCTTGACAGTGATGAACACTGAAGCTTTCTTT.

The chain is built from TRBV2 and TRBJ2-1, with a weak D call TRBD1 (6 bases). Germline V gene lookup returns CDR1 SNHLY and CDR2 FYNNEI. Deletions cut 5 bases from V and 10 bases from J, with 9 bases between. The CDR3 is made up of 11 amino acids. The CDR3 region is CASSPDREQFF. The CDR3 bases are TGTGCCAGCAGTCCGGACAGAGAGCAGTTCTTC.